The 3 T cell receptor beta chains below all came from one sample that was sequenced in a study of T cell responses to AZD1222 COVID-19 vaccine. Sequencing used immunoSEQ multiplex PCR; TCRdb keeps in-frame clones, though not all of them. The table records over 120,000 clones, approximately 89% of them present only once. The specimen comprised peripheral blood, sampled 28 days after the second AZD1222 dose. All receptors come from an adult who received the AZD1222 COVID-19 vaccine.

This clone was seen only once. This chain uses TRBV7-2 with TRBJ2-3; perhaps TRBD2 as D (6 bases). The CDR3 is 14 residues long. V was trimmed by 4 bases and J by 1 base, leaving 9 bases between them. Per germline, CDR1 SGHTA and CDR2 FQGNSA. CDR3 sequence: CASSSGTGTDTQYF. DNA for the CDR3: TGTGCCAGCAGCTCCGGGACTGGCACAGATACGCAGTATTTT.

The V gene is TRBV4-1, the J gene TRBJ1-3; D may be TRBD1 (5 bases). The CDR3 sequence is 17 residues long. CDR1 and CDR2 (germline): MGHRA, YSYEKL. V was pared by 0 bases and J by 2 bases, with 14 bases between. CDR3 nucleotide sequence: TGCGCCAGCAGCCAAGAACATTCTCGGGGGACTGGAAACACCATATATTTT. Amino acids: CASSQEHSRGTGNTIYF.

The chain uses TRBV2 and TRBJ2-7, with 8 bases fitting TRBD2. The length of the CDR3 is 14 residues. The germline V gene encodes CDR1 SNHLY and CDR2 FYNNEI. The junction had 4 bases not matched to a gene; V was cut back by 1 base and J by 5 bases. The DNA of the CDR3 is TGTGCCAGCAGTGAAGACGGGACTAGAGACGAGCAGTACTTC. Encoded protein: CASSEDGTRDEQYF.